The rows below give T cell receptor beta chains drawn from one sample of a study of cytomegalovirus exposure and HLA in healthy donors. Using immunoSEQ multiplex PCR, the repertoire was profiled, and TCRdb retains in-frame clones only, with some absent. The sample has under 150,000 clones; roughly 79% are singletons. The sample comprised PBMCs. Receptor source: a woman aged 45-65 years in good health and CMV-seronegative. Both conserved end residues are part of each CDR3. A D gene is named only where the DNA matches it firmly. Clone size appears in some rows only: once, few, many, or a class for an expanded clone.

v_gene	j_gene	d_gene	abundance	CDR3aa	CDR3nt
TRBV27	TRBJ2-7	NA	NA	CASSWGDRPLYEQYF	TGTGCCAGCAGTTGGGGGGACAGACCCCTCTACGAGCAGTACTTC
TRBV7-2	TRBJ1-2	NA	few	CASSLDSNYGYTF	TGTGCCAGCAGCTTGGACAGTAACTATGGCTACACCTTC
TRBV5-1	TRBJ1-1	NA	NA	CASSGRKAEAFF	TGCGCCAGCAGTGGGAGAAAGGCTGAAGCTTTCTTT
TRBV29-1	TRBJ2-6	TRBD2	NA	CSVEGVTGGSGANVLTF	TGCAGCGTTGAGGGGGTGACGGGGGGCTCTGGGGCCAACGTCCTGACTTTC
TRBV5-1	TRBJ2-7	TRBD2	NA	CASSLPAGGSYEQYF	TGCGCCAGCAGCTTACCAGCGGGAGGGAGTTACGAGCAGTACTTC
TRBV25-1	TRBJ1-4	TRBD1	NA	CASSASGQGAANEKLFF	TGTGCCAGCAGTGCATCGGGACAGGGGGCCGCCAATGAAAAACTGTTTTTT
TRBV28	TRBJ2-1	NA	NA	CASSPPPTYNEQFF	TGTGCCAGCAGTCCCCCCCCAACTTACAATGAGCAGTTCTTC
TRBV2	TRBJ1-5	NA	NA	CASSVTKPTVGQPQHF	TGTGCCAGCAGCGTTACAAAACCCACAGTGGGTCAGCCCCAGCATTTT
TRBV18	TRBJ1-5	NA	few	CASSPAYDQPQHF	TGTGCCAGCTCACCAGCGTACGATCAGCCCCAGCATTTT
TRBV4-2	TRBJ2-7	NA	NA	CASSLEPTMSSYEQYF	TGTGCCAGCTCTCTGGAGCCTACGATGAGCTCCTACGAGCAGTACTTC
TRBV30	TRBJ1-1	NA	few	CAWSRTPGDTEAFF	TGTGCCTGGAGTCGGACCCCAGGGGACACTGAAGCTTTCTTT
TRBV18	TRBJ2-7	TRBD1	NA	CASSPRQGELYF	TGTGCCAGCTCACCACGTCAGGGGGAACTGTACTTC
TRBV5-1	TRBJ2-1	TRBD2	few	CASSLFTSGEGFF	TGCGCCAGCAGCTTGTTTACTAGCGGGGAGGGGTTCTTC
TRBV15	TRBJ2-5	TRBD2	NA	CATSRDLGLAQTQYF	TGTGCCACCAGCAGAGATTTAGGACTAGCCCAGACCCAGTACTTC
TRBV30	TRBJ1-3	NA	NA	CAWSPPRGGASGNTIYF	TGTGCCTGGAGTCCACCGCGTGGGGGGGCCTCTGGAAACACCATATATTTT
TRBV9	TRBJ2-3	TRBD2	NA	CASRLAGVQPSYSDTQYF	TGTGCCAGCAGACTAGCGGGAGTTCAACCTTCTTATTCAGATACGCAGTATTTT
TRBV5-4	TRBJ2-1	TRBD2	NA	CASSRGLAGPSSYNEQFF	TGTGCCAGCAGCCGCGGACTAGCGGGGCCTAGCTCCTACAATGAGCAGTTCTTC
TRBV5-6	TRBJ2-3	TRBD2	few	CASSSGLAGPTDTQYF	TGTGCCAGCAGCTCCGGACTAGCGGGGCCTACAGATACGCAGTATTTT
TRBV29-1	TRBJ1-2	NA	once	CSVCRGSHTDGYTF	TGCAGCGTTTGTAGGGGGAGTCATACCGATGGCTACACCTTC
TRBV30	TRBJ1-2	TRBD1	NA	CAWGRDRGRYGYTF	TGTGCCTGGGGGCGGGACAGGGGGAGGTATGGCTACACCTTC